The sequence of this T cell receptor beta chain was determined in a study of T cell responses to AZD1222 COVID-19 vaccine. Sequenced by immunoSEQ multiplex PCR; TCRdb stores in-frame clones only, minus some. The sample includes 90,000 to 130,000 clones, about 88% of them seen just once. The study, taken as a whole, reports: White British people made up most donors, females outnumbered males, and clonal diversity was possibly underestimated. Repertoires were obtained only post-peak T cell response.

Concerning this clone itself: No antigen is known for it.

This clonotype was obtained from an adult in good health. Sequencing used peripheral blood, obtained on day 0 of AZD1222 vaccination.

In nucleotides, the CDR3 is TGCGCCAGCAAAGAGAGGGACGAGCAGTACTTC. The encoded protein is CASKERDEQYF. The chain combines TRBV5-1 with TRBJ2-7, with a weak D call TRBD2 (5 bases). Trimming took off 6 bases at V and 5 bases at J, with 9 bases between the two ends. The CDR3 covers 11 residues. Germline CDR1 is SGHRS and CDR2 is YFSETQ.